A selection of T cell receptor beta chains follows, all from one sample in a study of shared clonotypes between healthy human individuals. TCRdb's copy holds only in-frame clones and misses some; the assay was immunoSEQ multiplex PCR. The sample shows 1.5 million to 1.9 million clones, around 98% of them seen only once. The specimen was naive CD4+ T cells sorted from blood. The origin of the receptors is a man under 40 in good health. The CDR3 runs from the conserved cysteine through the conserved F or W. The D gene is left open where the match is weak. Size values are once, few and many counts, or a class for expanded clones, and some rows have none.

CASSSVAGYEQYF,TGTGCCAGTAGTTCAGTAGCGGGCTACGAGCAGTACTTC,TRBD2,TRBJ2-7,TRBV19,NA
CSVVGSPNYGYTF,TGCAGCGTTGTGGGGTCACCTAACTATGGCTACACCTTC,NA,TRBJ1-2,TRBV29-1,NA
CSARHKIWEYF,TGCAGTGCTAGGCACAAAATTTGGGAGTACTTC,NA,TRBJ2-7,TRBV20-1,NA
CATSSELAGVAYEQYF,TGTGCCACCAGCAGTGAACTAGCGGGGGTGGCCTACGAGCAGTACTTC,TRBD2,TRBJ2-7,TRBV15,NA
CASSVRLASYNEQFF,TGTGCCAGCAGCGTACGCCTAGCCTCCTACAATGAGCAGTTCTTC,NA,TRBJ2-1,TRBV9,NA
CASSLVGQSSYEQYF,TGTGCCAGCAGCTTGGTCGGACAGAGCTCCTACGAGCAGTACTTC,NA,TRBJ2-7,TRBV5-5,NA
CASSLKRGVRQPQHF,TGTGCCAGCAGTTTAAAGAGGGGTGTACGGCAGCCCCAGCATTTT,NA,TRBJ1-5,TRBV27,NA
CASKVGPGTDTQYF,TGTGCCAGCAAAGTAGGGCCCGGCACAGATACGCAGTATTTT,NA,TRBJ2-3,TRBV25-1,NA
CASSLDAQPLTNEQFF,TGCGCCAGCAGCTTGGATGCGCAGCCCCTAACGAATGAGCAGTTCTTC,NA,TRBJ2-1,TRBV5-1,NA
CASSSASGGTYEQYF,TGCGCCAGCAGCAGCGCCAGTGGGGGAACCTACGAGCAGTACTTC,NA,TRBJ2-7,TRBV5-1,NA
CASSYSGFPYNEQFF,TGTGCCAGCAGTTACTCTGGATTCCCCTACAATGAGCAGTTCTTC,NA,TRBJ2-1,TRBV6-6,NA
CAIREWGGGTEAFF,TGTGCCATCCGCGAATGGGGAGGCGGCACTGAAGCTTTCTTT,NA,TRBJ1-1,TRBV6-1,NA
CASSLPFNEQFF,TGTGCCAGCAGCTTACCCTTCAATGAGCAGTTCTTC,NA,TRBJ2-1,TRBV7-2,NA
CASSALAQGRNTEAFF,TGCGCCAGCAGTGCCTTAGCACAGGGGCGGAACACTGAAGCTTTCTTT,TRBD1,TRBJ1-1,TRBV10-2,NA
CASSLAKGVHEQFF,TGTGCCAGCAGCTTGGCCAAGGGGGTCCATGAGCAGTTCTTC,NA,TRBJ2-1,TRBV5-4,NA
CASSGQLAGVYNEQFF,TGCGCCAGCAGCGGACAACTAGCGGGAGTATACAATGAGCAGTTCTTC,TRBD2,TRBJ2-1,TRBV5-1,NA
CASSEDGVKLFF,TGTGCCAGCAGTGAAGATGGGGTAAAACTGTTTTTT,NA,TRBJ1-4,TRBV25-1,NA
CASSYGRGIQVANYGYTF,TGTGCCAGCAGCTACGGCAGGGGGATTCAGGTAGCTAACTATGGCTACACCTTC,TRBD1,TRBJ1-2,TRBV5-4,NA
CASTLGGGNQPQHF,TGTGCCAGCACCCTCGGGGGCGGAAATCAGCCCCAGCATTTT,NA,TRBJ1-5,TRBV6-6,NA
CASSLSGRAWYEQYF,TGCGCCAGCAGCCTTAGCGGGAGGGCCTGGTACGAGCAGTACTTC,TRBD2,TRBJ2-7,TRBV10-1,NA
CASSWGTGYMNTEAFF,TGTGCCAGCAGCTGGGGGACAGGTTACATGAACACTGAAGCTTTCTTT,TRBD1,TRBJ1-1,TRBV5-5,NA
CASSQGSTRPYEAFF,TGCGCCAGCAGCCAAGGGTCGACTAGGCCGTATGAAGCTTTCTTT,NA,TRBJ1-1,TRBV4-3,NA
CASGGTVNTEAFF,TGTGCCAGCGGGGGGACGGTGAACACTGAAGCTTTCTTT,NA,TRBJ1-1,TRBV2,NA
CASSRRGLDGELFF,TGTGCCAGTAGTAGGAGGGGGCTGGACGGGGAGCTGTTTTTT,NA,TRBJ2-2,TRBV19,NA
CASSVQITTLGNTGELFF,TGTGCCAGCAGCGTGCAAATTACCACCCTGGGAAACACCGGGGAGCTGTTTTTT,NA,TRBJ2-2,TRBV9,NA
CASSIGQGISYEQYF,TGTGCCAGTAGTATTGGCCAGGGGATCTCCTACGAGCAGTACTTC,NA,TRBJ2-7,TRBV19,once
CASSVKRRGENTGELFF,TGTGCCAGCAGCGTAAAGCGGAGAGGGGAGAACACCGGGGAGCTGTTTTTT,NA,TRBJ2-2,TRBV9,NA
CASSLTLGNTEAFF,TGTGCCAGCAGCTTGACCCTCGGTAACACTGAAGCTTTCTTT,NA,TRBJ1-1,TRBV7-8,NA
CASSQDPSAYNEQFF,TGTGCCAGCAGCCAAGATCCCAGTGCGTACAATGAGCAGTTCTTC,NA,TRBJ2-1,TRBV4-2,NA
CASSPRPGLAKQYF,TGTGCCAGCAGCCCCCGACCGGGACTAGCCAAGCAGTACTTC,TRBD2,TRBJ2-7,TRBV9,NA
CASSGAIYNEQFF,TGTGCCAGCAGTGGGGCTATATACAATGAGCAGTTCTTC,NA,TRBJ2-1,TRBV28,NA
CAWESTETQYF,TGTGCCTGGGAATCCACGGAGACCCAGTACTTC,NA,TRBJ2-5,TRBV30,NA
CASSLERWRSSYNEQFF,TGTGCCAGCAGCTTAGAGCGATGGAGGAGCTCCTACAATGAGCAGTTCTTC,NA,TRBJ2-1,TRBV11-2,NA
CASSLEGRVIGRADTQYF,TGCGCCAGCAGCTTGGAAGGCAGGGTCATAGGAAGAGCGGATACGCAGTATTTT,NA,TRBJ2-3,TRBV5-1,NA
CASSRTGGGYGYTF,TGCGCCAGCAGCCGGACAGGAGGAGGCTATGGCTACACCTTC,TRBD1,TRBJ1-2,TRBV4-3,NA
CASSPPGDLYNEQFF,TGTGCCAGCAGCCCTCCGGGGGATCTCTACAATGAGCAGTTCTTC,NA,TRBJ2-1,TRBV6-5,once
CASSYIGQPQHF,TGTGCCAGCAGCTATATTGGTCAGCCCCAGCATTTT,NA,TRBJ1-5,TRBV7-9,NA
CASRAFYEQYF,TGTGCCAGCAGGGCCTTCTACGAGCAGTACTTC,NA,TRBJ2-7,TRBV2,NA
CASSFYEQYF,TGTGCCAGCAGCTTTTACGAGCAGTACTTC,NA,TRBJ2-7,TRBV5-6,NA
CASSPPGRPNYGYTF,TGTGCCAGCTCACCACCGGGACGGCCTAACTATGGCTACACCTTC,NA,TRBJ1-2,TRBV18,NA
CASSHPWGLRRHEQFF,TGTGCCAGCAGTCATCCCTGGGGGTTGAGGAGGCATGAGCAGTTCTTC,NA,TRBJ2-1,TRBV7-6,NA
CASGPSGSTYNEQFF,TGTGCTAGTGGCCCCAGCGGGAGTACCTACAATGAGCAGTTCTTC,TRBD2,TRBJ2-1,TRBV12-5,NA
CASSQRRGNGYTF,TGTGCCAGCAGCCAACGGCGTGGGAATGGCTACACCTTC,NA,TRBJ1-2,TRBV14,NA
CASVASPWQSEQYF,TGTGCCAGTGTAGCCTCCCCTTGGCAGAGCGAGCAGTACTTC,NA,TRBJ2-7,TRBV28,NA
CASSLLRGSSTDTQYF,TGTGCCAGCAGTTTATTAAGGGGAAGCAGCACAGATACGCAGTATTTT,NA,TRBJ2-3,TRBV28,NA
CASSLQDRGLLGDEQFF,TGTGCCAGCAGCTTACAGGACAGGGGATTGTTGGGGGATGAGCAGTTCTTC,TRBD1,TRBJ2-1,TRBV11-2,NA
CATSRGTLLYEQYF,TGTGCCACCAGCAGAGGGACTCTCCTCTACGAGCAGTACTTC,NA,TRBJ2-7,TRBV15,NA
CASSLRLNEKLFF,TGTGCCAGCAGCTTACGGCTTAATGAAAAACTGTTTTTT,NA,TRBJ1-4,TRBV7-9,NA
CASSPGGQGVYGYTF,TGTGCCAGCAGCCCAGGCGGACAGGGTGTCTATGGCTACACCTTC,TRBD1,TRBJ1-2,TRBV7-2,NA
CASSATRGRDTQYF,TGCGCCAGCAGTGCAACCCGGGGACGAGATACGCAGTATTTT,NA,TRBJ2-3,TRBV10-2,NA
CASPVGVADQETQYF,TGTGCCAGCCCCGTGGGCGTGGCAGACCAAGAGACCCAGTACTTC,NA,TRBJ2-5,TRBV6-5,once
CAWSNQGTGIRYEQYF,TGTGCCTGGAGCAACCAGGGGACAGGGATTCGGTACGAGCAGTACTTC,TRBD1,TRBJ2-7,TRBV30,NA
CASSQAGGDTEAFF,TGCGCCAGCAGCCAAGCGGGAGGTGACACTGAAGCTTTCTTT,NA,TRBJ1-1,TRBV4-1,NA
CASSDRLAGTQYF,TGTGCCAGCAGCGACCGACTAGCGGGTACGCAGTATTTT,TRBD2,TRBJ2-3,TRBV9,NA